This T cell receptor (beta chain) was recovered during a study of shared clonotypes between healthy human individuals. Study overall: A donor's plate count was three for CD4 naive and three for CD4 memory; CD8 naive had two and CD8 memory one.

Findings of the study overall: Researchers sampled blood only, noting tissue repertoires likely differ.

CDR3 length: 15 residues. Trimming at V came to 3 bases and at J to 4 bases, leaving 6 bases not matched to a gene. Germline CDR1 SGHRS, CDR2 YFSETQ. Remarks on this clone: As yet, its antigen is unknown.

Per the original data handling: From ImmunoSEQ came sequences covering only the junction and carrying no quality scores, so filtering differed. Using immunoSEQ multiplex PCR, the repertoire was profiled, and TCRdb retains in-frame clones only, with some absent. The DNA gave D and trimming, while V, J and clone size come from that table. The sample records a few million clones, over 90% being singletons. The chain joins TRBV5-1 to TRBJ2-1; the match to TRBD2 covers 8 bases. The source of this sequence is a man between 18 and 35 years old in good health. Some clones in this sample may be carry-over from other donors' samples. The sample taken for sequencing was naive CD4+ T cells from PBMCs. Subset indicated: CD45RA+ positively selected. The CDR3 region is CASSWGLVGYNEQFF. CDR3 sequence (DNA): TGCGCCAGCAGCTGGGGACTAGTAGGTTACAATGAGCAGTTCTTC.